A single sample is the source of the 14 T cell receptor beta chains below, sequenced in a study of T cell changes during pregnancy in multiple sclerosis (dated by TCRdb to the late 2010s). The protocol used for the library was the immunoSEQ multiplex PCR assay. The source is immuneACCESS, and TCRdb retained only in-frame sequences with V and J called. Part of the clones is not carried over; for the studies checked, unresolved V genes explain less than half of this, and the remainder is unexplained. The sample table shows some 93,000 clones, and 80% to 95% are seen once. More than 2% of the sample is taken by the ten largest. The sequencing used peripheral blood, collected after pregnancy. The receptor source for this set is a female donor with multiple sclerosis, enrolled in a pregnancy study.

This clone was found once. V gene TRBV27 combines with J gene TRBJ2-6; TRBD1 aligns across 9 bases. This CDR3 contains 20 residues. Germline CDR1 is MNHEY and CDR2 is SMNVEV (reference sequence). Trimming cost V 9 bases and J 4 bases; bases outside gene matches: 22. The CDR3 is CARIENRDRVVCIGANVLTF. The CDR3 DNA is TGTGCCAGGATCGAAAACCGGGACAGGGTGGTCTGTATAGGGGCCAACGTCCTGACTTTC.

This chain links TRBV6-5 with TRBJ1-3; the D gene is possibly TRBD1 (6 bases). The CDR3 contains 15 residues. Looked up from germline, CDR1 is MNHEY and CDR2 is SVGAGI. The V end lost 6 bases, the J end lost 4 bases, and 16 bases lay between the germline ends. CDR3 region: CASRPTGKRGNTIYF. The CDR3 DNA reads TGTGCCAGCAGGCCTACAGGGAAAAGAGGAAACACCATATATTTT.

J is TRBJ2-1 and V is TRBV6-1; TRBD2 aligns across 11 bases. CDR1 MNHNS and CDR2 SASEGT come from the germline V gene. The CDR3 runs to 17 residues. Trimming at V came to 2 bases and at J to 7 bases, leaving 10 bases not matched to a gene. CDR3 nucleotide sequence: TGTGCCAGCAGTGAATGGGGGGGGACTAGCGGTACGAATGAGCAGTTCTTC. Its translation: CASSEWGGTSGTNEQFF.

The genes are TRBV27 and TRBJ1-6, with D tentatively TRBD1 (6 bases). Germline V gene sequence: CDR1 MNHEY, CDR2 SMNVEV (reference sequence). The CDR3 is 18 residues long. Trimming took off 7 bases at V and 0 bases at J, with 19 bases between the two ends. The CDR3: CASTEQGPGASYNSPLHF. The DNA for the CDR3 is TGTGCCAGCACGGAGCAGGGGCCAGGAGCCTCCTATAATTCACCCCTCCACTTT.

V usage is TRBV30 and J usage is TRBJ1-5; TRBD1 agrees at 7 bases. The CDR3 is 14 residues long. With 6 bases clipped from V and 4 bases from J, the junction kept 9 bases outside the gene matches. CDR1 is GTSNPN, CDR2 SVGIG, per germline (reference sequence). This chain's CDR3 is CACTGQLSNQPQHF. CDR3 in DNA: TGTGCCTGTACGGGACAGCTATCTAATCAGCCCCAGCATTTT.

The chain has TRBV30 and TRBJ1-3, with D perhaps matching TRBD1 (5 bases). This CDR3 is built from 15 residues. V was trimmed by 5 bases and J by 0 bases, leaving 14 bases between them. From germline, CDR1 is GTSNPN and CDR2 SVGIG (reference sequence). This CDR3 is CAWSLQGASGNTIYF. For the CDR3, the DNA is TGTGCCTGGTCCCTCCAAGGGGCCTCTGGAAACACCATATATTTT.

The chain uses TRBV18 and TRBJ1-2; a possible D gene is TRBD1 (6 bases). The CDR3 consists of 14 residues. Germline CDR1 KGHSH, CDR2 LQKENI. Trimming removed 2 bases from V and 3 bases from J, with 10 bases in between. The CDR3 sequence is CASSPGGADYGYTF. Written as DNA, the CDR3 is TGTGCCAGCTCACCAGGGGGCGCCGACTATGGCTACACCTTC.

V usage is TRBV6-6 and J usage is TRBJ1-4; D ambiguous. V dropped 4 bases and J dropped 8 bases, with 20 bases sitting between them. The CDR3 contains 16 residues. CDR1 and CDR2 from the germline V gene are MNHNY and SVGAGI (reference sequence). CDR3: CASSSQSTPGREKLFF. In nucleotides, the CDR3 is TGTGCCAGCAGTTCTCAGTCGACGCCAGGAAGAGAAAAACTGTTTTTT.

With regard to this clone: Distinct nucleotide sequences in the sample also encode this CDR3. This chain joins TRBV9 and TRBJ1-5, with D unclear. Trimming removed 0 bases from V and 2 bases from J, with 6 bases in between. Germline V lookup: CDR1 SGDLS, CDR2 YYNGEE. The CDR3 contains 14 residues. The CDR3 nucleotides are TGTGCCAGCAGCGTAGGAGCTGGCAATCAGCCCCAGCATTTT. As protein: CASSVGAGNQPQHF.

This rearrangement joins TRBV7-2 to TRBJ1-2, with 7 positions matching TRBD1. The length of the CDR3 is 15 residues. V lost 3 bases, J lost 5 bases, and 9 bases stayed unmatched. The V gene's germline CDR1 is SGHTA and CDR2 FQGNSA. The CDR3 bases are TGTGCCAGCAGCTTTATAGGAGGGACAGAATATGGCTACACCTTC. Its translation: CASSFIGGTEYGYTF.

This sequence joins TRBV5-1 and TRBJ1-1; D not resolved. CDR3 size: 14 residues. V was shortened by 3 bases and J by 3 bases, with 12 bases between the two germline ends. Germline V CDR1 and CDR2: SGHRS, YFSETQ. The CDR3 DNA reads TGCGCCAGCAGCTCCACGGGTTGGGACACTGAAGCTTTCTTT. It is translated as CASSSTGWDTEAFF.

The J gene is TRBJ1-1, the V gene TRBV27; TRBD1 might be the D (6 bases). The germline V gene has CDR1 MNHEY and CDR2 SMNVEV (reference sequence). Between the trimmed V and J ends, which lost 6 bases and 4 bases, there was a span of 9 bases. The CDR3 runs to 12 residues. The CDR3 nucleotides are TGTGCCAGCAGGCAGGGGATCACTGAAGCTTTCTTT. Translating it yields CASRQGITEAFF.

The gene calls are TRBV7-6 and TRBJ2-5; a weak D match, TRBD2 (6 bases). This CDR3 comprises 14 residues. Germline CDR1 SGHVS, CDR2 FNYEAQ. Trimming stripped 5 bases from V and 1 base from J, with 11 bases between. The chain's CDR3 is CASSLGTLQETQYF. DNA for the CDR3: TGTGCCAGCAGCCTAGGGACTCTCCAAGAGACCCAGTACTTC.

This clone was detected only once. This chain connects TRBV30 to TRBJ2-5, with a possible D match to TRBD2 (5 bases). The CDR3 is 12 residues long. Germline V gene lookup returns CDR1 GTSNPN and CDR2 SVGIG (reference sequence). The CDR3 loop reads CASTWSGETQYF. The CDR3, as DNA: TGTGCGTCAACGTGGAGCGGAGAGACCCAGTACTTC.